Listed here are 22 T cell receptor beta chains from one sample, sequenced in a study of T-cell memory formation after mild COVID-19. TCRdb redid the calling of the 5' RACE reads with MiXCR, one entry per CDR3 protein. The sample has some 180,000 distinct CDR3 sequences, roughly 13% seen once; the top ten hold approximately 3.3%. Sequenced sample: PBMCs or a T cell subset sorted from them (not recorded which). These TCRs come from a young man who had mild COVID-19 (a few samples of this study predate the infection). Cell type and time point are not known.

The CDR3 is CASSPRPGQGANEQYF. DNA for the CDR3: TGCGCCAGCAGCCCGCGCCCGGGACAGGGGGCCAACGAGCAGTACTTC. This sequence joins TRBV4-3 and TRBJ2-7, with TRBD1 matching 12 bases. The germline CDR1 and CDR2 sequences are LGHNA and YSLEER. Germline trimming cut 4 bases from V and 5 bases from J; bases unmatched to any gene: 9. The CDR3 runs 16 residues.

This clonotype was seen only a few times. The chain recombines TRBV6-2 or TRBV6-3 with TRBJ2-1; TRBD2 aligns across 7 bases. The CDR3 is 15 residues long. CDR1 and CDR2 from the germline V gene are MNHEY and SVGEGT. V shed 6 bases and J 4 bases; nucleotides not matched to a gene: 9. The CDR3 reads CASRVFSGRYNEQFF. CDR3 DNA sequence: TGTGCCAGCAGGGTTTTTAGCGGGCGGTACAATGAGCAGTTCTTC.

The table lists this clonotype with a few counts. The CDR3 nucleotides read TGTGCCAGCAGCTTGGGCGAAGGGGTGAATCAGCCCCAGCATTTT. This gives the protein CASSLGEGVNQPQHF. This chain links TRBV5-6 with TRBJ1-5; perhaps TRBD1 as D (5 bases). V shed 0 bases and J shed 4 bases, with 11 bases lying between them. The V gene's germline CDR1 is SGHDT and CDR2 YYEEEE. The CDR3 spans 15 residues.

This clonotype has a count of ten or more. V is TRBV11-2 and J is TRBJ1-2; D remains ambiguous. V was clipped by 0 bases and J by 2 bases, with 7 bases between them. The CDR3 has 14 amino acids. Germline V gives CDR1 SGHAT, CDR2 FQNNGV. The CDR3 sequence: CASSLDHTNYGYTF. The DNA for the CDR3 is TGTGCCAGCAGCTTAGATCACACGAACTATGGCTACACCTTC.

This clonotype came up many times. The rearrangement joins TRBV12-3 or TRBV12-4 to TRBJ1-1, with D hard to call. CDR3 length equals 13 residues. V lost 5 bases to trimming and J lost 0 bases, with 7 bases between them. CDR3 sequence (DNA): TGTGCCAGCAGTGGGTTTATGAACACTGAAGCTTTCTTT. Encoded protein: CASSGFMNTEAFF.

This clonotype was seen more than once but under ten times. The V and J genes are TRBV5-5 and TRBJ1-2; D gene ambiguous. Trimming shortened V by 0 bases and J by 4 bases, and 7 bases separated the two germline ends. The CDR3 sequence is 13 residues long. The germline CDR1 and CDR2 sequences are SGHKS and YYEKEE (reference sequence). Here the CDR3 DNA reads TGTGCCAGCAGCTTGGAAACACCCTATGGCTACACCTTC. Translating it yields CASSLETPYGYTF.

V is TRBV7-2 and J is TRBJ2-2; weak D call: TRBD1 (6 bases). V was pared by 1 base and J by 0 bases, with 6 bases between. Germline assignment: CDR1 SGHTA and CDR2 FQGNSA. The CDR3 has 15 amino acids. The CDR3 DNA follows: TGTGCCAGCAGCTTAGGACAGGCGAACACCGGGGAGCTGTTTTTT. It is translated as CASSLGQANTGELFF.

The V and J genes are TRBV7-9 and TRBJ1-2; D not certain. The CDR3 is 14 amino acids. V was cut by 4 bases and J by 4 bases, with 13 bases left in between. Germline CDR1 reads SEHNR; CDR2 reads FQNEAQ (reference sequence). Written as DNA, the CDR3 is TGTGCCAGCAGCTCTCGGGCGATTGTCTATGGCTACACCTTC. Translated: CASSSRAIVYGYTF.

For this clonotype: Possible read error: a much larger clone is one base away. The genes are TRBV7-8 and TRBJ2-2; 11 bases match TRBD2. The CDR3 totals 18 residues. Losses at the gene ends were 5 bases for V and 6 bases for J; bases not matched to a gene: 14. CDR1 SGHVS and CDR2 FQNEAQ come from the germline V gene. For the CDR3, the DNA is TGTGCCAGCAGCGAGACCCCGGGGACTAGCGGCGTAGCCGGGGAGCTGTTTTTT. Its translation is CASSETPGTSGVAGELFF.

The DNA for the CDR3 is TGTGCCACCAGTGAGACGGACAGGGGGGGCACAGATACGCAGTATTTT. Encoded protein: CATSETDRGGTDTQYF. The chain couples TRBV24-1 to TRBJ2-3; 10 positions agree with TRBD1. Germline CDR1 reads KGHDR; CDR2 reads SFDVKD. The length of the CDR3 is 16 residues. Germline trimming cut 4 bases from V and 1 base from J; bases unmatched to any gene: 4.

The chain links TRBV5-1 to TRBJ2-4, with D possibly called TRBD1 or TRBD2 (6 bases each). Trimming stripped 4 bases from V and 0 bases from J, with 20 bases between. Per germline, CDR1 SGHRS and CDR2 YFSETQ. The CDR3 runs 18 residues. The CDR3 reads CASSILAFGGLAKNIQYF. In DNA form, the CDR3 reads TGCGCCAGCAGCATATTAGCTTTCGGGGGCCTAGCCAAAAACATTCAGTACTTC.

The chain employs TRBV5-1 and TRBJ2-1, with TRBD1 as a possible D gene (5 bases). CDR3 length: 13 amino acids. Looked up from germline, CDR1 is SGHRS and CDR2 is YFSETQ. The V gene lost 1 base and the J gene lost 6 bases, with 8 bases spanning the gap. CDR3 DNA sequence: TGCGCCAGCAGCTTGCGACAGCCCAATGAGCAGTTCTTC. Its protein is CASSLRQPNEQFF.

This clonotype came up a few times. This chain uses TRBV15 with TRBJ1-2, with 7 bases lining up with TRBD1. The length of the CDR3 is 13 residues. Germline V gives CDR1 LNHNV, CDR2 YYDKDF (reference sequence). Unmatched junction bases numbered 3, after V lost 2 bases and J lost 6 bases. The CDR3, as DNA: TGTGCCACCAGCAGACGGCAGGGGGATGGCTACACCTTC. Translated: CATSRRQGDGYTF.

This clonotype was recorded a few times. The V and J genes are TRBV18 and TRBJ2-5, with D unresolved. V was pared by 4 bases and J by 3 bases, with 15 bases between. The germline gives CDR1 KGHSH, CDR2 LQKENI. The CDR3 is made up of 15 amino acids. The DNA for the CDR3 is TGTGCCAGCTCACTACAACTTCGGACCGAAGAGACCCAGTACTTC. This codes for CASSLQLRTEETQYF.

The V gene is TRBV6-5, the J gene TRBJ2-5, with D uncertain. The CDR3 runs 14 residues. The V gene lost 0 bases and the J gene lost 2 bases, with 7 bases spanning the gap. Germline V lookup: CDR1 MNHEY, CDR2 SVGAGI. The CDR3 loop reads CASSYSRSQETQYF. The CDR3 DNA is TGTGCCAGCAGTTACTCGAGGTCGCAAGAGACCCAGTACTTC.

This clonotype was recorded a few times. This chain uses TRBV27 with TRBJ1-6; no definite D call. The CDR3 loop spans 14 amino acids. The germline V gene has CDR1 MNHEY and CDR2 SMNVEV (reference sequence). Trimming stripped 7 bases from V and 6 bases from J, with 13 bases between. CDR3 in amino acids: CASTATDSNSPLHF. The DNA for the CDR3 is TGTGCCAGCACGGCAACGGACTCTAATTCACCCCTCCACTTT.

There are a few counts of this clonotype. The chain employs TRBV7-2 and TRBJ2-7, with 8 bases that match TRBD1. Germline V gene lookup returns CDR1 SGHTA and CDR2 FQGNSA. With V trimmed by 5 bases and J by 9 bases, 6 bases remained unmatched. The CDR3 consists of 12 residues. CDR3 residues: CASSRGQGWQYF. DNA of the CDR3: TGTGCCAGCAGCCGAGGACAGGGCTGGCAGTACTTC. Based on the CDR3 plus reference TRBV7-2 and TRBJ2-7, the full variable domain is GAGVSQSPSNKVTEKGKDVELRCDPISGHTALYWYRQSLGQGLEFLIYFQGNSAPDKSGLPSDRFSAERTGGSVSTLTIQRTQQEDSAVYLCASSRGQGWQYFGPGTRLTVT.

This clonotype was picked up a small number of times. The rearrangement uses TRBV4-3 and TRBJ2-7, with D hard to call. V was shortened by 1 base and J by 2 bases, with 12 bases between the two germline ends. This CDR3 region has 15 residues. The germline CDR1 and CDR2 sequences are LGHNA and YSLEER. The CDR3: CASSQVSRRPYEQYF. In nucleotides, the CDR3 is TGCGCCAGCAGCCAAGTCTCACGAAGACCCTACGAGCAGTACTTC.

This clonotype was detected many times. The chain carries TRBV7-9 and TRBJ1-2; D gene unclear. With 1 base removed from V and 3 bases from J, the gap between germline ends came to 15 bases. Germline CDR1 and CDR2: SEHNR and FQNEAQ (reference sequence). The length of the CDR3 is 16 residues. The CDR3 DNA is TGTGCCAGCAGCTTAGGGTATGGCAGTTCTGACTATGGCTACACCTTC. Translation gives CASSLGYGSSDYGYTF.

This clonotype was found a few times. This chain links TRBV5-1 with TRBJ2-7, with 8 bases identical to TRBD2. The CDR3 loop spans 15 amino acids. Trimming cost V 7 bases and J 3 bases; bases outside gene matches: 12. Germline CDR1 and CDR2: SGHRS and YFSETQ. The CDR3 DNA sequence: TGCGCCAGCCGACTAGGTACTAGCGGTGTCTACGAGCAGTACTTC. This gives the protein CASRLGTSGVYEQYF.

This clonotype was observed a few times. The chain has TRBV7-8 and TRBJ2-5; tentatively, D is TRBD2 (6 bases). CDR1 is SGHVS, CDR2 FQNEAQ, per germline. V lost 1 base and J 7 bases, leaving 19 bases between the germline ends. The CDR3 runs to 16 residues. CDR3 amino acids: CASSLVRGLNLGTQYF. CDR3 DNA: TGTGCCAGCAGCTTAGTTCGGGGGTTAAATCTCGGGACCCAGTACTTC.

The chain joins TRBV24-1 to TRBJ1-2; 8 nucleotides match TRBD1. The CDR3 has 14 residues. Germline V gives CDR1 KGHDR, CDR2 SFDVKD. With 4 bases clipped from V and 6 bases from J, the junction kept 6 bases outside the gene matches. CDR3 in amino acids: CATSDRDRRNGYTF. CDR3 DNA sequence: TGTGCCACCAGTGACCGGGACAGGCGGAATGGCTACACCTTC.